Below, one T cell receptor (beta chain) is given with its context. Measured with immunoSEQ multiplex PCR; TCRdb has only the in-frame clones, and not every one. The sample carries 200,000 to 250,000 clones, nearly 90% recorded once. These data belong to a study of blood T cell repertoires in COVID-19. The CDR3 is made up of 15 amino acids. Per germline, CDR1 MNHEY and CDR2 SMNVEV (reference sequence). V gave up 9 bases and J gave up 3 bases; unmatched junction bases: 13. V is TRBV27 and J is TRBJ2-7; 8 nucleotides line up with TRBD2. The receptor was derived from a man younger than 40 who had been exposed to COVID-19. Sequences were obtained from PBMCs or T cells enriched from blood (not recorded which). CDR3 amino acids: CASRASGGPFYEQYF. The DNA of the CDR3 is TGTGCCAGTCGGGCCAGCGGGGGCCCTTTCTACGAGCAGTACTTC.